The 2 T cell receptor beta chains in this list originate from one sample, sequenced in a study of blood T cell repertoires in COVID-19. TCRdb's copy holds only in-frame clones and misses some; the assay was immunoSEQ multiplex PCR. In the table there are under 200,000 clones, approximately 91% of which are singletons. Material for sequencing was peripheral blood. The source of these receptors is a man in his fifties or sixties with acute or convalescent COVID-19.

This rearrangement joins TRBV19 to TRBJ1-1; D might be TRBD1 (5 bases). V lost 3 bases and J lost 6, with 17 bases in between. This CDR3 is 15 amino acids long. Germline-derived CDR1 and CDR2 are LNHDA and SQIVND (reference sequence). The CDR3 sequence: CASSIPAGLPAEAFF. The CDR3 DNA follows: TGTGCCAGTAGTATTCCCGCAGGGCTCCCCGCTGAAGCTTTCTTT.

The chain has TRBV9 and TRBJ2-2; 7 bases match TRBD1. The germline gives CDR1 SGDLS, CDR2 YYNGEE. The trim removed 3 bases at V and 4 bases at J, leaving 9 bases unmatched. The CDR3 covers 16 residues. Here the CDR3 DNA reads TGTGCCAGCAGCGAGCCAAAGGGGGCGGGCACCGGGGAGCTGTTTTTT. It codes for CASSEPKGAGTGELFF.